This record covers a single T cell receptor beta chain. The antigen is unknown. The data were obtained in a study of vaccination effects on CD4 cells after COVID-19. Study-level background: Median timing of post-vaccine samples was 72 days after the second dose.

Within the ViraFEST assay, antigen-specific CD4+ T cells underwent expansion with viral peptide pools prior to sequencing. It was after 10 days of culture that CD4+ T cells were isolated. Two-dose vaccination with either BNT162b2 or mRNA-1273 was given to the participants. All vaccine recipients tested negative for nucleocapsid antibodies and had never contracted SARS-CoV-2 infection. Sequencing used immunoSEQ multiplex PCR; TCRdb keeps in-frame clones, though not all of them. The sample holds 40,000 to 50,000 clones, about four fifths seen once. The study's findings and limits: Marked clonal contraction of both clone types appeared late after vaccination. Only a few convalescent patients and no early post-infection timepoints featured in the study.

V lost 2 bases and J lost 6; bases outside the gene matches: 5. CDR1 is KGHDR, CDR2 SFDVKD, per germline. This CDR3 is built from 15 residues. This clonotype originated in a human donor who received a COVID-19 vaccine. The sequencing here drew on CD4+ T cells from PBMCs cultured with HCoV-OC43 spike peptides, taken after COVID-19 vaccination. Subset reported: HCoV-OC43 spike overlapping peptide pool stimulation. The chain joins TRBV24-1 to TRBJ2-3; 9 bases map to TRBD1. CDR3 nucleotides: TGTGCCACCAGTGATTCGGACAGGGGAAAGGATACGCAGTATTTT. It encodes CATSDSDRGKDTQYF.